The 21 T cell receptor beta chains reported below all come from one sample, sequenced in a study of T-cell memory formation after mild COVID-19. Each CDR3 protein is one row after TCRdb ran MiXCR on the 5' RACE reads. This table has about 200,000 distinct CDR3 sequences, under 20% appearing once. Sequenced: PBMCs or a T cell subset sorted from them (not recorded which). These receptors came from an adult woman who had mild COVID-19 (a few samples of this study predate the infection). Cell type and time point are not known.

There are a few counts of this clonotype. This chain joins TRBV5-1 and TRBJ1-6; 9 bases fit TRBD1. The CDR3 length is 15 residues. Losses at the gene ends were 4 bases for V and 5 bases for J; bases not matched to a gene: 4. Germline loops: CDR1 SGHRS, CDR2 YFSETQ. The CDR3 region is CASSSRDRDNSPLHF. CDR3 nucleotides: TGCGCCAGCAGCAGCCGGGACAGGGATAATTCACCCCTCCACTTT.

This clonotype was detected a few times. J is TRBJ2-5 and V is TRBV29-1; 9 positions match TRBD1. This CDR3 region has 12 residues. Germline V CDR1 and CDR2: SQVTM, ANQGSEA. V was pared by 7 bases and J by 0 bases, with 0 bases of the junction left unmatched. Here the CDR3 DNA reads TGCAGCGGGACAGGGGACCAAGAGACCCAGTACTTC. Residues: CSGTGDQETQYF.

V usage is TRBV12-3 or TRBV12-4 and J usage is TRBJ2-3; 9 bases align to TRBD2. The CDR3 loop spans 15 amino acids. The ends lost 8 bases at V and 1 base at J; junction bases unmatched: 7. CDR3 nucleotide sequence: TGTGCCAGCGGATTAGCGGGGGCGGGCACAGATACGCAGTATTTT. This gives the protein CASGLAGAGTDTQYF.

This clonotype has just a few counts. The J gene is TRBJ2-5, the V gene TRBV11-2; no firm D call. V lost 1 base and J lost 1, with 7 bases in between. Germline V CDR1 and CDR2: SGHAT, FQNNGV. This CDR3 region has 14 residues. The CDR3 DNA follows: TGTGCCAGCAGCTTAGCACAGCTCCAAGAGACCCAGTACTTC. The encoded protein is CASSLAQLQETQYF.

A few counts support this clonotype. Written as DNA, the CDR3 is TGTGCCAGCAGCCGGACTAGCGGGGGTACGGGGGAGCTGTTTTTT. Protein product: CASSRTSGGTGELFF. The J gene is TRBJ2-2, the V gene TRBV12-3 or TRBV12-4; 13 bases are shared with TRBD2. This CDR3 comprises 15 residues. Trimming removed 6 bases from V and 8 bases from J; junction bases left unmatched: 6.

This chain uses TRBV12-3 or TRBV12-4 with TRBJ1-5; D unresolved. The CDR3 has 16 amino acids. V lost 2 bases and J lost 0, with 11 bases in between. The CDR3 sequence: CASSLLRGDSNQPQHF. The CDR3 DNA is TGTGCCAGCAGTTTATTACGGGGAGATAGCAATCAGCCCCAGCATTTT.

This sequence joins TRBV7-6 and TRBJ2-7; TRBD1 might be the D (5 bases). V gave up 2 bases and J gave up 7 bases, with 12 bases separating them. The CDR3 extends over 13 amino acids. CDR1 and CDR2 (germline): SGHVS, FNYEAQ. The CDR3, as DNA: TGTGCCAGCAGCTTATACCCAGGGCGTGAGCAGTACTTC. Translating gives CASSLYPGREQYF.

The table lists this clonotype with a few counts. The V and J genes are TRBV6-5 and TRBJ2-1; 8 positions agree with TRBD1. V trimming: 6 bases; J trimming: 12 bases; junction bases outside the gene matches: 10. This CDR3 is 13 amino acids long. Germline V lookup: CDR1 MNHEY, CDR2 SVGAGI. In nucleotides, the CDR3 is TGTGCCAGCAGGATCGACAGGGGAGGTGCGCAGTTCTTC. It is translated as CASRIDRGGAQFF.

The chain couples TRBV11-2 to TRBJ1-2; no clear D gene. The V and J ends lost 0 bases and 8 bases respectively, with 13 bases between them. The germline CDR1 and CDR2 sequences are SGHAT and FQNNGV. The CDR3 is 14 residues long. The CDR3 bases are TGTGCCAGCAGCTTAGATAGTCCCAGAGACGGCTACACCTTC. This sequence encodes CASSLDSPRDGYTF.

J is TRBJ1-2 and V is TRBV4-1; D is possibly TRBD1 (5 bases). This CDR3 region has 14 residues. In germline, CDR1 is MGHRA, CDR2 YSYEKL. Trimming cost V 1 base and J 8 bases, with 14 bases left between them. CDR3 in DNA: TGCGCCAGCAGCCAAGTTTCAGGGCTGGGCGGCTACACCTTC. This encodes CASSQVSGLGGYTF.

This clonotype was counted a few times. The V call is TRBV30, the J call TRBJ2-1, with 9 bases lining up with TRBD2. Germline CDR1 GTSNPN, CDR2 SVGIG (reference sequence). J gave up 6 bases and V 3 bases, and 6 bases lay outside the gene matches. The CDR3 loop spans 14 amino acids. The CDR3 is CAWRKAGGRNEQFF. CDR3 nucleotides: TGTGCCTGGAGGAAAGCGGGGGGCCGCAATGAGCAGTTCTTC.

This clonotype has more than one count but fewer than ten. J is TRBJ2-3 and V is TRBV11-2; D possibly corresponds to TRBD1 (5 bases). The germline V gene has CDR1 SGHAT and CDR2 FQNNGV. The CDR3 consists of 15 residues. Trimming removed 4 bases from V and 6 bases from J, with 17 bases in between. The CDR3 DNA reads TGTGCCAGCAGCTCCGGACACCAAAGACGGGATACGCAGTATTTT. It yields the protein CASSSGHQRRDTQYF.

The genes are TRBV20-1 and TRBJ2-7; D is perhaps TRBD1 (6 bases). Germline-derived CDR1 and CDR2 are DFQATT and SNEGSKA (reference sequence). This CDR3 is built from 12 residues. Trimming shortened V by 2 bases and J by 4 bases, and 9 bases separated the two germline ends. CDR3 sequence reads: CSARSRGYEQYF. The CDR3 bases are TGCAGTGCTAGATCCAGGGGTTACGAGCAGTACTTC.

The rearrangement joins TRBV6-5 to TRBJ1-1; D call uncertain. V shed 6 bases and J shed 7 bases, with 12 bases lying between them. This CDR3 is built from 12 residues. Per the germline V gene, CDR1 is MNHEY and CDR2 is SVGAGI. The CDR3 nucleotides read TGTGCCAGCAGCCGGGCGGGCAGTGAAGCTTTCTTT. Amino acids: CASSRAGSEAFF.

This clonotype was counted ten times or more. CDR3 nucleotides: TGTGCCAGCAGCCCCGGGACAGGGATATACACAGATACGCAGTATTTT. It specifies CASSPGTGIYTDTQYF. This chain links TRBV5-4 with TRBJ2-3, with 9 bases matching TRBD1. The V gene end was trimmed by 4 bases and the J gene end by 2 bases; junction bases not matched to a gene: 8. This CDR3 is 16 amino acids long. Germline CDR1 and CDR2: SGHNT and YYREEE (reference sequence).

The CDR3 sequence is CASSIQGKTGELFF. The DNA of the CDR3 is TGCGCCAGCAGCATACAGGGGAAAACCGGGGAGCTGTTTTTT. This chain uses TRBV5-1 with TRBJ2-2, with 7 bases fitting TRBD1. With V trimmed by 4 bases and J by 5 bases, 5 bases remained unmatched. In germline, CDR1 is SGHRS, CDR2 YFSETQ. The CDR3 length is 14 residues.

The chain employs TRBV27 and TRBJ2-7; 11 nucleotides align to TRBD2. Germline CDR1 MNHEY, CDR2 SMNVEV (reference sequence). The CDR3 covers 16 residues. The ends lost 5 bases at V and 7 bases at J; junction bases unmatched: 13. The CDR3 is CASSALSSGGAREQYF. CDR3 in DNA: TGTGCCAGCAGTGCCCTTAGTAGCGGGGGGGCGCGTGAGCAGTACTTC.

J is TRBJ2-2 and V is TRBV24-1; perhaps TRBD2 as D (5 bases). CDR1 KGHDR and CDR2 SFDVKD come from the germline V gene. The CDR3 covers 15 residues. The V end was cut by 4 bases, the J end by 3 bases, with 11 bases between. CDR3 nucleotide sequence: TGTGCCACCAGTGAAGCCGGGGTGGACACCGGGGAGCTGTTTTTT. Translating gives CATSEAGVDTGELFF.

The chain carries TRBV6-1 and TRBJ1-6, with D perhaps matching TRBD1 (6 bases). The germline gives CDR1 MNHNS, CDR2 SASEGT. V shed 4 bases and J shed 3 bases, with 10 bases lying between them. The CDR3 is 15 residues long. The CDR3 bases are TGTGCCAGCAGTGTGACAGGAGGCTATAATTCACCCCTCCACTTT. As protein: CASSVTGGYNSPLHF.

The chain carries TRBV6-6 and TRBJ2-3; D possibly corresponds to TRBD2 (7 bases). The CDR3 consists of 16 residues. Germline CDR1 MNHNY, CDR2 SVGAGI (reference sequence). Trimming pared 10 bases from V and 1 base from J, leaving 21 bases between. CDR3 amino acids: CATVGRGADGTDTQYF. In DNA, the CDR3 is TGTGCCACGGTGGGTCGGGGGGCCGACGGCACAGATACGCAGTATTTT.

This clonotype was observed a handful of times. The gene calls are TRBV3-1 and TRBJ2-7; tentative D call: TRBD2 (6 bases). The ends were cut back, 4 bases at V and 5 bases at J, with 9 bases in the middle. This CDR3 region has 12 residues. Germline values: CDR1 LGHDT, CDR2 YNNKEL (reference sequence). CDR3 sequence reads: CASSRTSNEQYF. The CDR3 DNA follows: TGTGCCAGCAGCCGAACTAGCAACGAGCAGTACTTC.